These 9 T cell receptor beta chains came from one sample sequenced in a study of blood T cells in healthy people across ages. A sample-barcoded 5' primer and a J-beta primer mix were used in a second PCR of about 6 to 11 cycles. TCRdb called the 5' RACE reads again in MiXCR, with one record for every CDR3 protein. The table has approximately 730,000 distinct CDR3 sequences, about 53% seen once; the top ten hold approximately 40%. Material for sequencing was blood. These receptors were taken from an elderly man in good health.

The gene calls are TRBV4-2 and TRBJ2-5, with 9 positions matching TRBD2. There are 16 residues in the CDR3. V lost 4 bases to trimming and J lost 2 bases; unmatched junction nucleotides: 8. Germline lookup yields CDR1 LGHNA and CDR2 YNFKEQ. For the CDR3, the DNA is TGTGCCAGCAGCCCGACCGCTAGCGGGGCTCAAGAGACCCAGTACTTC. Amino acids: CASSPTASGAQETQYF.

This clonotype was counted at least ten times. The chain carries TRBV27 and TRBJ2-7, with D uncertain. This CDR3 has 13 amino acids. Between the trimmed V and J ends, which lost 5 bases and 0 bases, there was a span of 8 bases. Germline V gene data show CDR1 as MNHEY and CDR2 as SMNVEV (reference sequence). CDR3 amino acids: CASSVTSSYEQYF. In DNA, the CDR3 is TGTGCCAGCAGTGTAACATCCTCCTACGAGCAGTACTTC.

The chain recombines TRBV19 with TRBJ1-2, with D maybe TRBD1 (6 bases). There are 14 residues in the CDR3. Germline CDR1 LNHDA, CDR2 SQIVND (reference sequence). V gave up 6 bases and J gave up 5 bases, with 16 bases separating them. The CDR3 DNA reads as TGTGCCAGTAGGAACCGAGGGGGGTCTTATGGCTACACCTTC. Amino acids: CASRNRGGSYGYTF.

There are a few counts of this clonotype. The chain uses TRBV2 and TRBJ2-1, with 7 positions matching TRBD2. Per germline, CDR1 SNHLY and CDR2 FYNNEI. The V and J ends lost 8 bases and 0 bases, in that order; junction bases with no gene match: 10. This CDR3 spans 16 amino acids. CDR3 sequence: CASSGLAASSYNEQFF. Here the CDR3 DNA reads TGTGCCAGCTCGGGTCTAGCGGCTAGCTCCTACAATGAGCAGTTCTTC.

This chain links TRBV12-3 or TRBV12-4 with TRBJ2-5, with 7 bases fitting TRBD2. The CDR3 runs to 16 residues. V was clipped by 4 bases and J by 5 bases; unmatched bases: 13. The CDR3 nucleotides read TGTGCCAGCAGTTCCCTGACTAGCCCGGGAGTGGAGACCCAGTACTTC. This gives the protein CASSSLTSPGVETQYF.

This chain uses TRBV27 with TRBJ1-1; 7 nucleotides line up with TRBD1. J gave up 6 bases and V 6 bases, and 7 bases lay outside the gene matches. The CDR3 loop spans 13 amino acids. CDR1 is MNHEY, CDR2 SMNVEV, per germline (reference sequence). The CDR3 coding sequence is TGTGCCAGCAGAGAGGGGGCTTGGGCTGAAGCTTTCTTT. Translating it yields CASREGAWAEAFF.

The gene calls are TRBV18 and TRBJ1-4; D might be TRBD1 (5 bases). The V end was cut by 3 bases, the J end by 10 bases, with 21 bases between. The CDR3 covers 16 residues. The germline V gene encodes CDR1 KGHSH and CDR2 LQKENI. The CDR3 region has the DNA TGTGCCAGCTCACCGTCCGGGACTCCGTTCGGCGGAAAACTGTTTTTT. Encoded protein: CASSPSGTPFGGKLFF.

The CDR3 coding sequence is TGTGCCAGCAGTTTAAGAGACAGGGGGGTGTACGAGCAGTACTTC. Encoded protein: CASSLRDRGVYEQYF. The V gene is TRBV27, the J gene TRBJ2-7; the match to TRBD1 covers 9 bases. Trimming removed 2 bases from V and 4 bases from J; junction bases left unmatched: 6. Germline CDR1 reads MNHEY; CDR2 reads SMNVEV (reference sequence). This CDR3 spans 15 amino acids.

The chain links TRBV20-1 to TRBJ2-3; a possible D gene is TRBD1 (6 bases). This CDR3 region has 12 residues. Trimming shortened V by 6 bases and J by 4 bases, and 11 bases separated the two germline ends. Per the germline V gene, CDR1 is DFQATT and CDR2 is SNEGSKA (reference sequence). CDR3 region: CSAPGVADTQYF. The CDR3 bases are TGCAGTGCCCCAGGGGTAGCAGATACGCAGTATTTT.